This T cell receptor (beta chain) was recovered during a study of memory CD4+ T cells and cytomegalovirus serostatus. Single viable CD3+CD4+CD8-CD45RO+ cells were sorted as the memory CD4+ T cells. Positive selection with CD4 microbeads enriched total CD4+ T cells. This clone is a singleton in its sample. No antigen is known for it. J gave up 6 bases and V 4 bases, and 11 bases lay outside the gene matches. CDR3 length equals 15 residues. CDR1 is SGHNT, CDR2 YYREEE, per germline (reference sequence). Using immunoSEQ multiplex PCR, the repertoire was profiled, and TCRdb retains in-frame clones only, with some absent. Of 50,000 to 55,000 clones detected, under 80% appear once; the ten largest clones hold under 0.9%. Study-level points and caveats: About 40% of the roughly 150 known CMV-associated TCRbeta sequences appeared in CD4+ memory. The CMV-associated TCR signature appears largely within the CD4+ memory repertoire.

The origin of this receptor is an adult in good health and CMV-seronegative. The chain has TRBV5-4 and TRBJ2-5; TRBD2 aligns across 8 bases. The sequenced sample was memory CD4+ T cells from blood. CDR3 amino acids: CASSPPGPGGKTQYF. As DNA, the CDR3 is TGTGCCAGCAGCCCACCGGGACCGGGAGGGAAGACCCAGTACTTC.